A selection of T cell receptor beta chains follows, all from one sample in a study of shared clonotypes between healthy human individuals. TCRdb's table, derived via immunoSEQ multiplex PCR, lists solely in-frame clones and lacks some. The sample holds about 2.5 million clones, 85% to 95% seen once. Sequenced sample: naive CD4+ T cells from PBMCs. The receptors were gathered from a man aged 18 to 29 in good health. Some clones in this sample may be carry-over from other donors' samples. Each CDR3 is given with its conserved first and last residue.

V: TRBV10-1; CDR3: CASSESRGDEQYF
V: TRBV12-5; CDR3: CASGFTTGSLAGELFF
V: TRBV2; CDR3: CASTLGTRSTDTQYF
V: TRBV9; CDR3: CASSAPVTYSGTDNTDTQYF
V: TRBV5-1; CDR3: CASSLSGQGFQETQYF
V: TRBV19; CDR3: CASSPSGLQETQYF
V: TRBV5-8; CDR3: CASSLVGRGEYQPQHF
V: TRBV5-1; CDR3: CASSLPILAGGPVDTQYF
V: TRBV9; CDR3: CASSSRDRVDTEAFF
V: TRBV27; CDR3: CASSRWTGLHGETQYF